These T cell receptor beta chains were read from a single sample in a study of T-cell memory formation after mild COVID-19. A single record per CDR3 protein comes from TCRdb applying MiXCR to the 5' RACE reads. The table shows approximately 290,000 distinct CDR3 sequences, with 15% occurring only once. Sample: PBMCs or a T cell subset sorted from them (not recorded which). These receptors all come from a man younger than 35 who had mild COVID-19 (a few samples of this study predate the infection). Cell type and time point are not known. The CDR3 runs from the conserved cysteine through the conserved F or W. The D gene is left open where the match is weak. The listing skips clone size in some rows; elsewhere it reads once, few, many or a size class.

CDR3 length	V gene	D gene	J gene	clone size	CDR3 DNA	CDR3 protein
17	TRBV6-6	TRBD1	TRBJ2-5	.	TGTGCCAGCAGTTCAACACGTGGACAGGGGTACCAAGAGACCCAGTACTTC	CASSSTRGQGYQETQYF
14	TRBV7-9	.	TRBJ2-1	.	TGTGCCAGCAGCTTAGCCATCGGTTACAATGAGCAGTTCTTC	CASSLAIGYNEQFF
14	TRBV5-1	TRBD1	TRBJ2-3	few	TGCGCCAGCAGCTCGACAGGGAACACAGATACGCAGTATTTT	CASSSTGNTDTQYF
15	TRBV18	.	TRBJ2-5	.	TGTGCCAGCTCACCACCGGCACCCTTGCAAGAGACCCAGTACTTC	CASSPPAPLQETQYF
13	TRBV7-9	.	TRBJ1-5	few	TGTGCCAGCAGCCGTGAGCTTAATCAGCCCCAGCATTTT	CASSRELNQPQHF
15	TRBV4-3	.	TRBJ2-1	few	TGCGCCAGCAGCCAATCCCCCGGGTCTTACAATGAGCAGTTCTTC	CASSQSPGSYNEQFF
16	TRBV7-6	.	TRBJ2-2	few	TGTGCCAGCAGCTTAGCCGGGACTTTAAACACCGGGGAGCTGTTTTTT	CASSLAGTLNTGELFF
18	TRBV20-1	.	TRBJ1-1	.	TGCAGTGCTAGAGAGGACGGGCGGCGGGGCCCCAGGAACACTGAAGCTTTCTTT	CSAREDGRRGPRNTEAFF
15	TRBV5-1	TRBD1	TRBJ1-2	.	TGCGCCAGCAGCGCACCGGGACAGGGGTTCTATGGCTACACCTTC	CASSAPGQGFYGYTF
14	TRBV28	TRBD1	TRBJ2-5	.	TGTGCCAGCGGGACAGTTGCCTTCCAAGAGACCCAGTACTTC	CASGTVAFQETQYF
12	TRBV19	.	TRBJ2-3	.	TGTGCCAGTAGTACCACAGGGAGTACGCAGTATTTT	CASSTTGSTQYF
19	TRBV27	TRBD1	TRBJ2-6	.	TGTGCCAGCAGTTCCCGTAGGACAGGGGCCATCTCTGGGGCCAACGTCCTGACTTTC	CASSSRRTGAISGANVLTF
16	TRBV6-2/TRBV6-3	.	TRBJ2-3	.	TGTGCCAGCAGTTACGGAAGCATCGTCAGCACAGATACGCAGTATTTT	CASSYGSIVSTDTQYF
16	TRBV7-9	TRBD2	TRBJ2-3	once	TGTGCCAGCAGCGGCTACCGTAGCGGGAGCACAGATACGCAGTATTTT	CASSGYRSGSTDTQYF
10	TRBV20-1	.	TRBJ1-2	.	TGCAGTGCCGCCCGAGATGGCTACACCTTC	CSAARDGYTF
16	TRBV7-9	TRBD1	TRBJ1-1	.	TGTGCCAGCAGCTCTCCCGGACAGGGGCAGGACACTGAAGCTTTCTTT	CASSSPGQGQDTEAFF
13	TRBV9	.	TRBJ1-6	few	TGTGCCAGCAGCGTAGCGACAAATTCACCCCTCCACTTT	CASSVATNSPLHF
12	TRBV7-2	.	TRBJ2-1	.	TGTGCCAGCAGCTCGGAGTACAATGAGCAGTTCTTC	CASSSEYNEQFF
16	TRBV7-2	.	TRBJ1-5	few	TGTGCCAGCAGCTTAGAATCGGGGGCTAGCAATCAGCCCCAGCATTTT	CASSLESGASNQPQHF
13	TRBV19	.	TRBJ2-1	.	TGTGCCAGTAGTAGCCCCTGGGGGTATGAGCAGTTCTTC	CASSSPWGYEQFF
15	TRBV12-3/TRBV12-4	.	TRBJ2-6	once	TGTGCCAGCAGACGGGGCTCCTCTGGGGCCAACGTCCTGACTTTC	CASRRGSSGANVLTF
14	TRBV7-2	TRBD2	TRBJ2-5	.	TGTGCCAGCAGCTTCGGCGGGGGGAGTGAGACCCAGTACTTC	CASSFGGGSETQYF
13	TRBV6-1	.	TRBJ1-5	.	TGTGCTGCGGGGGGGCAGAACTATCAGCCCCAGCATTTT	CAAGGQNYQPQHF
14	TRBV18	.	TRBJ1-2	few	TGTGCCAGCTCACCACAGGAAGGGTATGATGGCTACACCTTC	CASSPQEGYDGYTF
18	TRBV24-1	TRBD1	TRBJ1-5	few	TGTGCCACCTTACCAGGCTTTAGTCCGGGACAGGAGGATCAGCCCCAGCATTTT	CATLPGFSPGQEDQPQHF
15	TRBV3-1	TRBD1	TRBJ1-1	many	TGTGCCAGCAGCCAAGTACCCACAGGGGGGAGTAAAGCTTTCTTT	CASSQVPTGGSKAFF
16	TRBV12-3/TRBV12-4	TRBD1	TRBJ1-6	many	TGTGCCAGCAGTTTAACGACAGGGGGTTATAATTCACCCCTCCACTTT	CASSLTTGGYNSPLHF
13	TRBV12-3/TRBV12-4	.	TRBJ2-1	many	TGTGCCAGCAGCTCCCAGGGGTACAATGAGCAGTTCTTC	CASSSQGYNEQFF
14	TRBV24-1	TRBD1	TRBJ1-2	.	TGTGCCACCAGTGATCTACGGACAGGGCATGGCTACACCTTC	CATSDLRTGHGYTF
12	TRBV27	.	TRBJ1-2	.	TGTGCCACCGGGATCTTCGGCTATGGCTACACCTTC	CATGIFGYGYTF
13	TRBV5-1	.	TRBJ2-3	few	TGCGCCAGCAGCTTCTTGGGGGACGATACGCAGTATTTT	CASSFLGDDTQYF
13	TRBV7-2	.	TRBJ1-4	few	TGTGCCAGCAGCTTAAACCCTAATGAAAAACTGTTTTTT	CASSLNPNEKLFF
13	TRBV18	.	TRBJ2-1	.	TGTGCCAGCTCACCCGGGTCGTACAATGAGCAGTTCTTC	CASSPGSYNEQFF
14	TRBV6-4	TRBD1	TRBJ2-2	many	TGTGCCAGCAGTGACGGACAGGGGGCCGGGGAGCTGTTTTTT	CASSDGQGAGELFF
14	TRBV11-2	.	TRBJ1-4	.	TGTGCCAGCAGCTTAACACCGATGGCGCCAGCACTGTTTTTT	CASSLTPMAPALFF
15	TRBV2	TRBD1	TRBJ1-6	few	TGTGCCAGAGGGAGGGGGCGAGAGGGTAATTCACCCCTCCACTTT	CARGRGREGNSPLHF
15	TRBV5-1	.	TRBJ2-3	many	TGCGCCAGCAGCTGGGACTCCGAAGGGACAGATACGCAGTATTTT	CASSWDSEGTDTQYF
15	TRBV10-1	.	TRBJ2-3	few	TGCGCCAGCAGTAACAGGGATCGGACGACAGATACGCAGTATTTT	CASSNRDRTTDTQYF
15	TRBV6-5	.	TRBJ2-1	few	TGTGCCAGCAGCACCCCACGGACTCGGTCCCCTGAGCAGTTCTTC	CASSTPRTRSPEQFF
15	TRBV6-1	.	TRBJ1-2	.	TGTGCCAGCAACCAGGACCAACTGAGGGGATATGGCTACACCTTC	CASNQDQLRGYGYTF
15	TRBV10-3	TRBD2	TRBJ2-3	.	TGTGCCATCAGTGAGTCGACGGGGGGGCCCGATACGCAGTATTTT	CAISESTGGPDTQYF
14	TRBV7-2	.	TRBJ2-1	.	TGTGCCAGCAGCCCCCAACAGGTTCGGGGTGAGCAGTTCTTC	CASSPQQVRGEQFF
16	TRBV6-5	.	TRBJ1-4	.	TGTGCCAGCAGTTACTCAGTCCCGGGGAGTAGTGAAAAACTGTTTTTT	CASSYSVPGSSEKLFF
15	TRBV5-1	.	TRBJ2-7	.	TGCGCCAGCAGCCTTGGGACGGCGAACGACTACGAGCAGTACTTC	CASSLGTANDYEQYF
17	TRBV7-9	.	TRBJ2-2	.	TGTGCCAGCAGCCCGGGGGACGTTGACGCGAACACCGGGGAGCTGTTTTTT	CASSPGDVDANTGELFF
15	TRBV7-3	.	TRBJ2-1	.	TGTGCCAGCAGCTTAGGGCTTAGCTCCTACAATGAGCAGTTCTTC	CASSLGLSSYNEQFF
15	TRBV4-3	.	TRBJ2-7	few	TGCGCCAGCAGCTCCAGAGGAGGAGAGATGGGCGAGCAGTACTTC	CASSSRGGEMGEQYF
15	TRBV3-1	.	TRBJ2-5	.	TGTGCCAGCAGCCAAGAGAACGCATTGCAAGAGACCCAGTACTTC	CASSQENALQETQYF
16	TRBV5-4	TRBD1	TRBJ1-1	.	TGTGCCAGCAGCGACCGGGACAGGGGGGGGAACACTGAAGCTTTCTTT	CASSDRDRGGNTEAFF
13	TRBV30	TRBD1	TRBJ1-1	many	TGTGCCTGGAGTGTAGGACAGGGCACTGAAGCTTTCTTT	CAWSVGQGTEAFF
19	TRBV6-5	TRBD2	TRBJ2-3	.	TGTGCCAGCAGTTACTCGTTTTTTCTAGCGGGCACCAGCACAGATACGCAGTATTTT	CASSYSFFLAGTSTDTQYF
13	TRBV7-9	.	TRBJ1-1	many	TGTGCCAGCACCCCCAGAGAGGACACTGAAGCTTTCTTT	CASTPREDTEAFF